This T cell receptor (beta chain) was sequenced in a study of naive and memory T cell subsets. Study observations and caveats: Activation and differentiation may alter RNA-based TCR counts. Naive and memory subsets had different power law exponents for TCR abundance. Possibly reflecting memory cells re-expressing CD45RA, a few larger clonotypes occurred in naive repertoires, especially CD8.

The CDR3 has 18 residues. The germline CDR1 and CDR2 sequences are SGHNT and YYREEE (reference sequence). V was pared by 3 bases and J by 3 bases, with 23 bases between. Two oligonucleotides, mixed equimolar, formed the beta constant-region primer covering TRBC1 and TRBC2. The ligated cDNA underwent four PCR rounds using SP2 and nested alpha and beta constant-region primers. TCRdb reanalysed the UMI-ligation and nested PCR reads using MiXCR and keeps one entry per CDR3 protein. This table holds roughly 97,000 distinct CDR3 sequences, more than 12% found once. There are a few counts of this clonotype. Its antigen is still unknown. From the second PCR step, alpha and beta chains were amplified apart.

This chain uses TRBV5-4 with TRBJ2-3; D possibly corresponds to TRBD1 (5 bases). Sequenced sample: naive CD8+ T cells from blood. The sequence came from a human donor in good health. CDR3 residues: CASSSDTSTLLGTDTQYF. The CDR3 coding sequence is TGTGCCAGCAGCTCGGACACCTCAACGCTCCTAGGGACAGATACGCAGTATTTT. The full variable domain, its missing parts supplied by reference TRBV5-4 and TRBJ2-3, is ETGVTQSPTHLIKTRGQQVTLRCSSQSGHNTVSWYQQALGQGPQFIFQYYREEENGRGNFPPRFSGLQFPNYSSELNVNALELDDSALYLCASSSDTSTLLGTDTQYFGPGTRLTVL.